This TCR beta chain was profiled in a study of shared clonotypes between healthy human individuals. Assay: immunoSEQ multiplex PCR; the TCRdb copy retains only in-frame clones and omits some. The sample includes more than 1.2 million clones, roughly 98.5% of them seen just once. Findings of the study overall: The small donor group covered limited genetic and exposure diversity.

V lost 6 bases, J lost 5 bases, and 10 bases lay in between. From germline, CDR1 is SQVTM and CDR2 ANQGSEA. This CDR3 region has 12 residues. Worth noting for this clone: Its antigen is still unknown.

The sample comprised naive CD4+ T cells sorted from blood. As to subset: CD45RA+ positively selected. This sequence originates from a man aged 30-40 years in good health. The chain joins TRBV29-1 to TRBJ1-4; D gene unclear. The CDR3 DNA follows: TGCAGCGTACTTGCGGGGAATGAAAAACTGTTTTTT. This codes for CSVLAGNEKLFF.